One and the same sample provided the 18 T cell receptor beta chains below, sequenced in a study of glioma-infiltrating T cells after dendritic cell vaccination. TCRdb's table, derived via immunoSEQ multiplex PCR, lists solely in-frame clones and lacks some. The table includes tens of thousands of clones, around 79% detected once. The sample consisted of blood, taken before dendritic cell vaccination. These TCRs come from a human donor with glioblastoma.

CDR3 nucleotides: TGTGCCAGCAGCCCCTTAAACCCAGGATACACCTTC. Encoded protein: CASSPLNPGYTF. The V gene is TRBV9, the J gene TRBJ1-2; D not certain. V shed 4 bases and J shed 11 bases, with 15 bases lying between them. Germline lookup yields CDR1 SGDLS and CDR2 YYNGEE. This CDR3 is 12 amino acids long.

The V and J genes are TRBV5-1 and TRBJ1-1, with D unclear. Germline loops: CDR1 SGHRS, CDR2 YFSETQ. With 4 bases removed from V and 4 bases from J, the gap between germline ends came to 11 bases. The CDR3 is 13 amino acids. CDR3 sequence reads: CASSPAESTEAFF. CDR3 DNA sequence: TGCGCCAGCAGCCCCGCGGAGTCCACTGAAGCTTTCTTT. The full variable domain, its missing parts supplied by reference TRBV5-1 and TRBJ1-1, is KAGVTQTPRYLIKTRGQQVTLSCSPISGHRSVSWYQQTPGQGLQFLFEYFSETQRNKGNFPGRFSGRQFSNSRSEMNVSTLELGDSALYLCASSPAESTEAFFGQGTRLTVV.

The chain carries TRBV27 and TRBJ2-7; TRBD2 matches at 9 bases. With 7 bases clipped from V and 7 bases from J, the junction kept 11 bases outside the gene matches. This CDR3 region has 14 residues. The germline V gene has CDR1 MNHEY and CDR2 SMNVEV (reference sequence). As DNA, the CDR3 is TGTGCCAGCATCCGACGGTTGCGGGAGGGGGAGCAGTACTTC. Protein: CASIRRLREGEQYF.

The rearrangement uses TRBV11-3 and TRBJ2-7; D is uncertain. Germline CDR1 is SGHNT and CDR2 is YENEEA. This CDR3 is built from 18 residues. With 0 bases removed from V and 4 bases from J, the gap between germline ends came to 22 bases. The CDR3 nucleotides read TGTGCCAGCAGCTTAGATAGGTACTACCGTCCGACTTATTACGAGCAGTACGTC. Translation: CASSLDRYYRPTYYEQYV.

The rearrangement links TRBV10-3 to TRBJ2-3; TRBD2 matches at 7 bases. Germline V gene sequence: CDR1 ENHRY, CDR2 SYGVKD. J lost 2 bases, V lost 5 bases, and 13 bases had no gene match. The CDR3 covers 17 residues. In DNA form, the CDR3 reads TGTGCCATCAGTCGCCGACAGAAGGGAGGGGACACAGATACGCAGTATTTT. Translation: CAISRRQKGGDTDTQYF.

The chain uses TRBV4-2 and TRBJ2-2, with 11 bases matching TRBD2. CDR1 is LGHNA, CDR2 YNFKEQ, per germline. J was trimmed by 7 bases and V by 2 bases; bases with no gene match: 3. This CDR3 contains 15 residues. The CDR3 sequence: CASSQIAGGDGELFF. CDR3 bases: TGTGCCAGCAGCCAAATAGCGGGGGGGGACGGGGAGCTGTTTTTT.

J is TRBJ2-1 and V is TRBV19; a possible D gene is TRBD2 (6 bases). Per the germline V gene, CDR1 is LNHDA and CDR2 is SQIVND (reference sequence). This CDR3 region has 15 residues. The V end was cut by 10 bases, the J end by 6 bases, with 22 bases between. The CDR3 DNA reads TGTGCCACAAACCCCCTGGGTAGCGGAACCAATGAGCAGTTCTTC. Protein product: CATNPLGSGTNEQFF.

This clone was seen a few times. The chain couples TRBV6-6 to TRBJ1-5, with D uncertain. Germline assignment: CDR1 MNHNY and CDR2 SVGAGI (reference sequence). Trimming left V 5 bases short and J 7 bases short, with 15 bases between. The CDR3 sequence is 14 residues long. Written as DNA, the CDR3 is TGTGCCAGCAGTGCCGAGAGGGCAGGCCAGCCCCAGCATTTT. Protein product: CASSAERAGQPQHF.

The V call is TRBV19, the J call TRBJ1-6, with 7 bases fitting TRBD1. The germline V gene has CDR1 LNHDA and CDR2 SQIVND (reference sequence). CDR3 size: 14 residues. V shed 4 bases and J 8 bases; nucleotides not matched to a gene: 5. The chain's CDR3 is CASSTRQGYSPLHF. In nucleotides, the CDR3 is TGTGCCAGTAGTACGCGACAGGGCTATTCACCCCTCCACTTT.

In this sample, this clone turned up once. The V gene is TRBV6-6, the J gene TRBJ2-4; the match to TRBD1 covers 7 bases. The V and J ends lost 5 bases and 6 bases, in that order; junction bases with no gene match: 4. CDR1 and CDR2 from the germline V gene are MNHNY and SVGAGI (reference sequence). This CDR3 comprises 13 residues. The CDR3 DNA follows: TGTGCCAGCAGTCCGGGACAGATAAACATTCAGTACTTC. Translating it yields CASSPGQINIQYF.

This clone is deemed medium-sized. This rearrangement joins TRBV6-4 to TRBJ2-6; no clear D gene. The V end lost 6 bases, the J end lost 2 bases, and 14 bases lay between the germline ends. This CDR3 region has 16 residues. Germline lookup yields CDR1 MRHNA and CDR2 SNTAGT. This chain's CDR3 is CASSSSSDPGANVLTF. The CDR3 nucleotides read TGTGCCAGCAGCTCTTCCTCAGATCCTGGGGCCAACGTCCTGACTTTC.

The chain combines TRBV2 with TRBJ1-5; 7 positions agree with TRBD1. The CDR3 has 17 amino acids. Germline V gene lookup returns CDR1 SNHLY and CDR2 FYNNEI. J gave up 6 bases and V 4 bases, and 15 bases lay outside the gene matches. CDR3 bases: TGTGCCAGCAGTGGAAACATGGGTGGACAGGTTTTTCAGCCCCAGCATTTT. It is translated as CASSGNMGGQVFQPQHF.

In DNA, the CDR3 is TGCGCCAGCAGTGACCAGAGACCGGGCACTGAAGCTTTCTTT. Its protein is CASSDQRPGTEAFF. The chain recombines TRBV10-1 with TRBJ1-1; D is unclear. V lost 3 bases and J lost 4, with 12 bases in between. Germline CDR1 and CDR2: WNHNN and SYGVQD (reference sequence). This CDR3 spans 14 amino acids.

In DNA, the CDR3 is TGCGCCAGCAGCAGGGACAGGGTTGGGCAAGAGACCCAGTACTTC. Its translation is CASSRDRVGQETQYF. The chain has TRBV10-1 and TRBJ2-5; 9 bases are a match to TRBD1. Germline V gene data show CDR1 as WNHNN and CDR2 as SYGVQD (reference sequence). The V and J ends lost 6 bases and 2 bases, in that order; junction bases with no gene match: 7. The CDR3 covers 15 residues.

This clone was counted once. V is TRBV13 and J is TRBJ2-7, with 8 bases lining up with TRBD1. After removal of 5 bases from V and 2 bases from J, the junction contained 11 bases not matched to a gene. Germline V gene sequence: CDR1 PRHDT, CDR2 FYEKMQ (reference sequence). The CDR3 sequence is 16 residues long. The CDR3 sequence: CASSILTGVGAYEQYF. The CDR3 bases are TGTGCCAGCAGCATTTTGACAGGGGTGGGGGCCTACGAGCAGTACTTC. The full variable domain, completed using reference TRBV13 and TRBJ2-7, is AAGVIQSPRHLIKEKRETATLKCYPIPRHDTVYWYQQGPGQDPQFLISFYEKMQSDKGSIPDRFSAQQFSDYHSELNMSSLELGDSALYFCASSILTGVGAYEQYFGPGTRLTVT.

The V gene is TRBV30, the J gene TRBJ2-5; possibly TRBD1 for D (7 bases). The germline gives CDR1 GTSNPN, CDR2 SVGIG (reference sequence). The CDR3 loop spans 13 amino acids. V was cut by 5 bases and J by 2 bases, with 12 bases left in between. CDR3 sequence: CAWGQGGQETQYF. The CDR3 region has the DNA TGTGCCTGGGGTCAGGGGGGACAAGAGACCCAGTACTTC.

This clone was seen a few times. This chain uses TRBV6-4 with TRBJ1-2; D is ambiguous. CDR3 length equals 16 residues. Per the germline V gene, CDR1 is MRHNA and CDR2 is SNTAGT. Deletions cut 0 bases from V and 7 bases from J, with 18 bases between. CDR3 amino acids: CASSDSNIGGRGGYTF. CDR3 nucleotide sequence: TGTGCCAGCAGTGACTCGAATATCGGCGGGAGAGGTGGCTACACCTTC.

The V call is TRBV6-1, the J call TRBJ2-7, with a weak D call TRBD2 (5 bases). Germline values: CDR1 MNHNS, CDR2 SASEGT. The CDR3 has 13 residues. Trimming took off 4 bases at V and 2 bases at J, with 9 bases between the two ends. The chain's CDR3 is CASSASGAYEQYF. CDR3 bases: TGTGCCAGCAGTGCCTCCGGGGCCTACGAGCAGTACTTC.